The rows below give T cell receptor beta chains drawn from one sample of a study of blood T cell repertoires in COVID-19. The protocol was immunoSEQ multiplex PCR, while the TCRdb copy is restricted to in-frame clones and leaves out a portion. The sample includes approximately 260,000 clones, about 86% of them seen just once. The sequenced sample was PBMCs or T cells enriched from blood (not recorded which). These receptor sequences come from a man aged 25-45 years with acute COVID-19. Both conserved end residues are part of each CDR3. D genes are given only for firm matches. The listing skips clone size in some rows; elsewhere it reads once, few, many or a size class.

TRBD2,TRBV2,14,TRBJ2-1,.,CATRSGTSYNEQFF,TGTGCCACTAGATCCGGGACTAGCTACAATGAGCAGTTCTTC
.,TRBV7-9,19,TRBJ2-1,few,CASSSSGGLSGLLIGEQFF,TGTGCCAGCAGCTCTTCCGGAGGACTTAGCGGCCTGTTAATTGGTGAGCAGTTCTTC
TRBD1,TRBV5-1,13,TRBJ1-2,.,CASSLDRAKGYTF,TGCGCCAGCAGCCTGGACAGGGCTAAGGGCTACACCTTC
.,TRBV30,11,TRBJ1-2,.,CAWRDSYGYTF,TGTGCCTGGAGAGATAGCTATGGCTACACCTTC
TRBD2,TRBV5-1,16,TRBJ2-3,.,CATKSGTSGVTDTQYF,TGCGCCACCAAATCCGGGACTAGCGGGGTGACAGATACGCAGTATTTT
TRBD1,TRBV4-1,14,TRBJ1-2,.,CASSPTGGAYGYTF,TGCGCCAGCAGCCCTACAGGGGGCGCCTATGGCTACACCTTC
TRBD2,TRBV6-5,15,TRBJ2-1,.,CASRLAGALYNEQFF,TGTGCCAGCAGGCTAGCGGGAGCCCTCTACAATGAGCAGTTCTTC
.,TRBV24-1,14,TRBJ1-2,.,CATSDLGGSESYTF,TGTGCCACCAGTGATTTGGGGGGGAGTGAAAGCTACACCTTC
TRBD2,TRBV6-5,15,TRBJ2-1,few,CASCPTSGRYNEQFF,TGTGCCAGCTGCCCGACTAGCGGACGCTACAATGAGCAGTTCTTC
.,TRBV2,14,TRBJ1-1,few,CASRQQASNTEAFF,TGTGCCAGCAGGCAACAGGCCTCGAACACTGAAGCTTTCTTT
TRBD1,TRBV14,13,TRBJ2-1,.,CASSQGTGNEQFF,TGTGCCAGCAGCCAGGGGACAGGGAATGAGCAGTTCTTC
TRBD1,TRBV4-1,19,TRBJ2-1,few,CASSLPNRPAGTGEYEQFF,TGCGCCAGCAGCCTCCCCAACAGGCCTGCCGGGACAGGGGAGTATGAGCAGTTCTTC
TRBD2,TRBV2,15,TRBJ2-1,.,CASSWGLAGGNEQFF,TGTGCCAGCAGTTGGGGACTAGCGGGAGGGAATGAGCAGTTCTTC
.,TRBV9,15,TRBJ2-5,.,CASSVAMGAFETQYF,TGTGCCAGCAGCGTCGCTATGGGGGCTTTTGAGACCCAGTACTTC
.,TRBV11-1,13,TRBJ1-1,.,CASSLGLNTEAFF,TGTGCCAGCAGCTTGGGCCTTAACACTGAAGCTTTCTTT
.,TRBV9,13,TRBJ1-2,.,CASSPYSNYGYTF,TGTGCCAGCAGCCCCTACTCTAACTATGGCTACACCTTC
.,TRBV6-5,12,TRBJ1-1,.,CASSYRSTEAFF,TGTGCCAGCAGTTACAGGAGTACTGAAGCTTTCTTT
.,TRBV18,17,TRBJ1-3,many,CASSPRTQADTGNTIYF,TGTGCCAGCTCACCACGAACCCAAGCTGACACAGGAAACACCATATATTTT
TRBD2,TRBV4-1,18,TRBJ2-1,many,CASSQVDMGLASLNEQFF,TGCGCCAGCAGCCAAGTGGATATGGGACTAGCGTCTTTGAATGAGCAGTTCTTC
.,TRBV9,15,TRBJ1-1,few,CASSVGTLGSTEAFF,TGTGCCAGCAGCGTAGGTACCCTGGGCTCCACTGAAGCTTTCTTT
TRBD1,TRBV5-6,14,TRBJ1-4,few,CASSLRQGNEKLFF,TGTGCCAGCAGCTTGCGACAGGGCAATGAAAAACTGTTTTTT
TRBD1,TRBV10-3,15,TRBJ1-6,.,CAISRQGASDSPLHF,TGTGCCATCAGTAGGCAGGGGGCATCGGATTCACCCCTCCACTTT
TRBD2,TRBV5-4,15,TRBJ2-2,.,CASSLMVAGTGELFF,TGTGCCAGCAGCTTGATGGTAGCGGGAACCGGGGAGCTGTTTTTT
.,TRBV19,14,TRBJ1-1,once,CASTLREANTEAFF,TGTGCCAGTACCCTCAGGGAGGCCAACACTGAAGCTTTCTTT
TRBD1,TRBV11-2,15,TRBJ1-1,.,CASSFTGQGATEAFF,TGTGCCAGCAGCTTTACGGGACAGGGGGCCACTGAAGCTTTCTTT
.,TRBV5-6,13,TRBJ1-2,.,CASSLEARRGYTF,TGTGCCAGCAGCTTGGAGGCTAGACGGGGCTACACCTTC
.,TRBV28,16,TRBJ1-2,.,CASSLSGAGPIYGYTF,TGTGCCAGCAGTTTATCAGGAGCAGGGCCGATCTATGGCTACACCTTC
TRBD1,TRBV7-3,14,TRBJ1-2,once,CASSSGTGAYGYTF,TGTGCCAGCAGCTCCGGGACAGGGGCCTATGGCTACACCTTC
TRBD2,TRBV4-1,15,TRBJ2-3,.,CASSQVGTNTDTQYF,TGCGCCAGCAGCCAAGTGGGGACTAACACAGATACGCAGTATTTT
TRBD1,TRBV7-3,15,TRBJ2-1,.,CASSLDRVTYNEQFF,TGTGCCAGCAGCTTAGACAGGGTAACCTACAATGAGCAGTTCTTC
TRBD2,TRBV28,12,TRBJ2-5,.,CASGTSGDREYF,TGTGCCAGCGGGACTAGCGGGGACCGGGAGTACTTC
.,TRBV23-1,11,TRBJ1-1,.,CATGGNTEAFF,TGCGCCACAGGTGGGAACACTGAAGCTTTCTTT
TRBD1,TRBV5-6,17,TRBJ1-3,.,CASSFEVGTASGNTIYF,TGTGCCAGCAGCTTTGAAGTCGGGACAGCCTCTGGAAACACCATATATTTT
.,TRBV5-1,18,TRBJ2-3,.,CASSLVPRGAINTDTQYF,TGTGCCAGCAGCTTGGTGCCCAGGGGTGCTATAAACACAGATACGCAGTATTTT
TRBD2,TRBV27,15,TRBJ2-2,.,CASSRTSGGAGELFF,TGTGCCAGCAGTCGGACTAGCGGGGGGGCCGGGGAGCTGTTTTTT
.,TRBV30,14,TRBJ1-5,.,CAWSVGAGGQPQHF,TGTGCCTGGAGTGTAGGTGCGGGCGGCCAGCCCCAGCATTTT
.,TRBV12-3/TRBV12-4,13,TRBJ2-1,.,CASSPRTDNEQFF,TGTGCCAGCAGTCCCCGGACAGACAATGAGCAGTTCTTC
.,TRBV9,14,TRBJ1-1,.,CASSDGGAVPEAFF,TGTGCCAGCAGTGACGGCGGGGCCGTCCCTGAAGCTTTCTTT
.,TRBV2,13,TRBJ1-1,.,CASKVVQATEAFF,TGTGCCAGCAAAGTTGTTCAGGCAACTGAAGCTTTCTTT
.,TRBV28,10,TRBJ1-2,.,CASRERGYTF,TGTGCCAGCAGGGAACGCGGGTACACCTTC
.,TRBV11-3,14,TRBJ2-2,.,CASSSRWGGGELFF,TGTGCCAGCAGCTCACGATGGGGAGGCGGGGAGCTGTTTTTT
TRBD2,TRBV6-4,16,TRBJ2-2,.,CASSDSRAGDTGELFF,TGTGCCAGCAGTGACTCGAGAGCGGGAGACACCGGGGAGCTGTTTTTT
.,TRBV6-6,12,TRBJ2-5,few,CASQGGGETQYF,TGTGCCAGCCAGGGGGGAGGCGAGACCCAGTACTTC
.,TRBV27,14,TRBJ1-4,few,CASSHTGLDEKLFF,TGTGCCAGCAGCCATACAGGGCTGGATGAAAAACTGTTTTTT
.,TRBV27,15,TRBJ2-2,once,CASSSQGRVTGELFF,TGTGCCAGCAGTTCCCAGGGGCGGGTCACCGGGGAGCTGTTTTTT
.,TRBV9,15,TRBJ1-1,.,CASSVGARGSTEAFF,TGTGCCAGCAGCGTAGGCGCCAGGGGATCCACTGAAGCTTTCTTT
.,TRBV28,15,TRBJ1-1,.,CASSLDRSMNTEAFF,TGTGCCAGCAGTTTAGACAGGTCCATGAACACTGAAGCTTTCTTT
.,TRBV7-9,16,TRBJ1-1,.,CASSSYQTALNTEAFF,TGTGCCAGCAGCTCCTATCAGACAGCCTTGAACACTGAAGCTTTCTTT
.,TRBV10-3,15,TRBJ1-5,once,CAISVKGGSNQPQHF,TGTGCCATCAGTGTCAAAGGGGGAAGCAATCAGCCCCAGCATTTT
.,TRBV9,13,TRBJ1-1,.,CASSVRGATEAFF,TGTGCCAGCAGCGTACGGGGGGCCACTGAAGCTTTCTTT
TRBD1,TRBV30,15,TRBJ1-1,.,CAWRPGGLMNTEAFF,TGTGCCTGGAGGCCAGGGGGGTTAATGAACACTGAAGCTTTCTTT
.,TRBV4-1,14,TRBJ2-2,.,CASSQAGRGGELFF,TGCGCCAGCAGCCAAGCAGGGCGAGGCGGGGAGCTGTTTTTT
.,TRBV21-1,16,TRBJ1-1,.,CASLWGWGIRNTEAFF,.
TRBD1,TRBV30,13,TRBJ1-2,.,CAWNKDRGYGYTF,TGTGCCTGGAATAAAGACAGGGGATATGGCTACACCTTC